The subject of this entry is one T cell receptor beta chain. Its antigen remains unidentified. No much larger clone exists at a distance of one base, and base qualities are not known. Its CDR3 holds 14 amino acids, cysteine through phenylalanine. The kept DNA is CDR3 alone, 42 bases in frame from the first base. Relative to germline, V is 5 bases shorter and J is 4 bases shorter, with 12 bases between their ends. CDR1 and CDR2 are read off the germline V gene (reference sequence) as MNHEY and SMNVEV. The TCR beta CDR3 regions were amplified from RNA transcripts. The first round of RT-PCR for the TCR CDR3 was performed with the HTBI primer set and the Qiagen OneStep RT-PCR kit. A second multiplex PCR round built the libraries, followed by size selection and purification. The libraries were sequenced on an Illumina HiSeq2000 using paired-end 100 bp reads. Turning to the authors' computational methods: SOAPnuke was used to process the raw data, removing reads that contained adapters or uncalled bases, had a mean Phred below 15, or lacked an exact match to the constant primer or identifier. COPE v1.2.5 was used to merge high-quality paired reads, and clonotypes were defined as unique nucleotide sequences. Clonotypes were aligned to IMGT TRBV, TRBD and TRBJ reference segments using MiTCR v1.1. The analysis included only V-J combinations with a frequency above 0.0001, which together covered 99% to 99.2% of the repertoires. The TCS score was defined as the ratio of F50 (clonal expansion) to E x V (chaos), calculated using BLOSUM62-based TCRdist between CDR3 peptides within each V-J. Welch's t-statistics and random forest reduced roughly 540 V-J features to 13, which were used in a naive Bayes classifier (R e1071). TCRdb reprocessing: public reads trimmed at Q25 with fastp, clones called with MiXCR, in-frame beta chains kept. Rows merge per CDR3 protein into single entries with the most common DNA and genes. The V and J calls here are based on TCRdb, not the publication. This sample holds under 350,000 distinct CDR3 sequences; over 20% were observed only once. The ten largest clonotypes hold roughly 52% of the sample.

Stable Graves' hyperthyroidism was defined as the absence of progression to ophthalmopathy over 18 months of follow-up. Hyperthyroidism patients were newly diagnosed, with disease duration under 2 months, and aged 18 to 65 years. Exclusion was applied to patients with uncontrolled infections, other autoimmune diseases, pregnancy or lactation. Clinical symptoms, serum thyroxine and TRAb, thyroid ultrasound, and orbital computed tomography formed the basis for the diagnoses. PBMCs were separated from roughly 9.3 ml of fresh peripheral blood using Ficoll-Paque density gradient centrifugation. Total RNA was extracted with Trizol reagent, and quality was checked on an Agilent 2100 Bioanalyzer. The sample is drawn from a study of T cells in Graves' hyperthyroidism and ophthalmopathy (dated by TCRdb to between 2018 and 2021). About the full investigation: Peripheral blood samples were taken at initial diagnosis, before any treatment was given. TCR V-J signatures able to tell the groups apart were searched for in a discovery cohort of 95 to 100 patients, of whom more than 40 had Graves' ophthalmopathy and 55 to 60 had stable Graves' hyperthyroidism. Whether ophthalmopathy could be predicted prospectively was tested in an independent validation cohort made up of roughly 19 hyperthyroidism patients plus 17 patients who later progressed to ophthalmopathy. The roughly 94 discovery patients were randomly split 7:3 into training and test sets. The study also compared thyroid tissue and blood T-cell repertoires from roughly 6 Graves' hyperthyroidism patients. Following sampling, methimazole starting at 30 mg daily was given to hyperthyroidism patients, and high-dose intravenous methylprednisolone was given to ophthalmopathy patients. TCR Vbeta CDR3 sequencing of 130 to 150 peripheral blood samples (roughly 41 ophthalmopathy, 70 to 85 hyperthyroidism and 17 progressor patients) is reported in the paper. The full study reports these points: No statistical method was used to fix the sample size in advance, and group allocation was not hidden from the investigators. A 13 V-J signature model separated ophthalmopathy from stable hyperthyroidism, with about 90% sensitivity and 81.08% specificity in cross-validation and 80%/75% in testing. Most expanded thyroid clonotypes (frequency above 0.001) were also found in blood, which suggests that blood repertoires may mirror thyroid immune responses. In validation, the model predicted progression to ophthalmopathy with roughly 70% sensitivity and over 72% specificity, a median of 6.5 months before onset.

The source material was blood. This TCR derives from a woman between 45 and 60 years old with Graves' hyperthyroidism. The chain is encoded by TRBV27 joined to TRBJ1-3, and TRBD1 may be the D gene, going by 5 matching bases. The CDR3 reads CASSPRGTGNTIYF. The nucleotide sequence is TGTGCCAGCAGTCCGAGGGGTACCGGAAACACCATATATTTT.